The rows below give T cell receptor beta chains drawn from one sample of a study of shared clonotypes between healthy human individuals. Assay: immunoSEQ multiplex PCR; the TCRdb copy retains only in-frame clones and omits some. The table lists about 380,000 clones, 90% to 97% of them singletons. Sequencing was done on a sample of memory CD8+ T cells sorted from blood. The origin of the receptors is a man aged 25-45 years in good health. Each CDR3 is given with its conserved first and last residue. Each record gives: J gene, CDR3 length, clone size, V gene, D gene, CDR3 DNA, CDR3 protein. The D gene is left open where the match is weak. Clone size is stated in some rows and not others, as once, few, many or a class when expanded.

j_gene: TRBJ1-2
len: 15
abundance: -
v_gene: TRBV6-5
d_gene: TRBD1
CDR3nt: TGTGCCAGCAGTTACTCGGGACAGGGTGACTATGGCTACACCTTC
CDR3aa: CASSYSGQGDYGYTF

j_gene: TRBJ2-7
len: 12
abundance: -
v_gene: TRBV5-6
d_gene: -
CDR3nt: TGTGCCAGCAGCCGAGGGGCTTACGAGCAGTACTTC
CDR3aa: CASSRGAYEQYF

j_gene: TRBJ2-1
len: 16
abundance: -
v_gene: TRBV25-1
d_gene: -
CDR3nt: TGTGCCAGCAGTGACTATGGCCCATACTCCTACAATGAGCAGTTCTTC
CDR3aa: CASSDYGPYSYNEQFF

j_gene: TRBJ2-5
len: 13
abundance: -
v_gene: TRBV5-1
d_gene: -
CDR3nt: TGCGCCAGCAGCCTGCGGGACAGCGAGACCCAGTACTTC
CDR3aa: CASSLRDSETQYF

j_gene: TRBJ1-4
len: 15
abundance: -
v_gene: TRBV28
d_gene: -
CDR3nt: TGTGCCAGCAGTTTTGCGGGTACTACTAATGAAAAACTGTTTTTT
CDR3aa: CASSFAGTTNEKLFF

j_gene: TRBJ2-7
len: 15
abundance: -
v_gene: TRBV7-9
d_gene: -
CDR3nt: TGTGCCAGCAGCTTATCGGGTCATAATTCCTACGAGCAGTACTTC
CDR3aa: CASSLSGHNSYEQYF

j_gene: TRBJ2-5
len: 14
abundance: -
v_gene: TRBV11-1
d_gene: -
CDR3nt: TGTGCCAGCAGCTACCCAGGACAGCCATGGACCCAGTACTTC
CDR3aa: CASSYPGQPWTQYF

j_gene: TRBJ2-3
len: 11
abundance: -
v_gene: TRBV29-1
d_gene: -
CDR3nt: TGCAGCGTTGAAGGACTCGATACGCAGTATTTT
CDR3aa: CSVEGLDTQYF

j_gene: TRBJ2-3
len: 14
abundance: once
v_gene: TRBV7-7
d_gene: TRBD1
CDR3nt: TGTGCTAGCAGCTTAGGGGGCCTTTCAGATACGCAGTATTTT
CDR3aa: CASSLGGLSDTQYF

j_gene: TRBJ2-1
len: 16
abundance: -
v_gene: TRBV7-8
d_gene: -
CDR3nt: TGTGCCAGCAGCAGAATTGAATACATCTCCTACAATGAGCAGTTCTTC
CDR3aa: CASSRIEYISYNEQFF

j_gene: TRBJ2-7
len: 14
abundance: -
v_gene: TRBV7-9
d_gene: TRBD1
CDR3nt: TGTGCCAGCAGACCGGGACAGGGGAGTGCCGAGCAGTACTTC
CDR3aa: CASRPGQGSAEQYF

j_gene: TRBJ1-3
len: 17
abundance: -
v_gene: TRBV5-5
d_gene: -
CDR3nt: TGTGCCAGCAGCTTCTTATCCAGGGCCTACTCTGGAAACACCATATATTTT
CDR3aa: CASSFLSRAYSGNTIYF

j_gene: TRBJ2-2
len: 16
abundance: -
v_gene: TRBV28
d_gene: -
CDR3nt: TGTGCCAGCAGGCCTCCGGGTGGAGGGAACACCGGGGAGCTGTTTTTT
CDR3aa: CASRPPGGGNTGELFF

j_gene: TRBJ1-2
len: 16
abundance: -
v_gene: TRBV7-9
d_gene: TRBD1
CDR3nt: TGTGCCAGCAGCTCCACGTATACAGGGGTGAACTATGGCTACACCTTC
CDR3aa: CASSSTYTGVNYGYTF

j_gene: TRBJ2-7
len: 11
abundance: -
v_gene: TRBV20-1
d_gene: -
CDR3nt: TGCAGTGCTAGAGAATTTTACGAGCAGTACTTC
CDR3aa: CSAREFYEQYF

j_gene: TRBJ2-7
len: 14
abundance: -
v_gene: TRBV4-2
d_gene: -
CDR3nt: TGTGCCAGCAGCCAAGGGGGTAATCGCTACGAGCAGTACTTC
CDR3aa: CASSQGGNRYEQYF

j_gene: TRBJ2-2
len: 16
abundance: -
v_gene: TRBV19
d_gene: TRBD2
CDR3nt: TGTGCCAGTAGTCTAACTAGCGGGAGCTCCACCGGGGAGCTGTTTTTT
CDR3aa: CASSLTSGSSTGELFF

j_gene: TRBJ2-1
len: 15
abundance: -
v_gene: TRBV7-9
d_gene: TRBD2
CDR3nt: TGTGCCAGCAGCTTATCGTCCCTAGCGGGAGATGAGCAGTTCTTC
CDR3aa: CASSLSSLAGDEQFF

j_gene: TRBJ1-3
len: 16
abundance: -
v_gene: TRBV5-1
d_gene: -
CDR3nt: TGCGCCAGCAGTCCGATGACAGGCCTCTCTGGAAACACCATATATTTT
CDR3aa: CASSPMTGLSGNTIYF

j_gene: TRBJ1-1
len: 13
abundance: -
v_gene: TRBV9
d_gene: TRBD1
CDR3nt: TGTGCCAGCAGCGTAAGACAGGGCTTTGAAGCTTTCTTT
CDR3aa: CASSVRQGFEAFF

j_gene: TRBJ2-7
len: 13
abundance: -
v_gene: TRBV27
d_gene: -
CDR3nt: TGTGCCAGCAGTCCCCGGGTTAGGAACGAGCAGTACTTC
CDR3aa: CASSPRVRNEQYF

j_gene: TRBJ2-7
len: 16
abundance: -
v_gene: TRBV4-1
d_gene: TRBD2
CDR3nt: TGCGCCAGCAGCCAAGAACCCGGGACTAGAGAGGTCGAGCAGTACTTC
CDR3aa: CASSQEPGTREVEQYF

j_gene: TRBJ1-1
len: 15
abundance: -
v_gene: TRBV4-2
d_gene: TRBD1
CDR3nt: TGTGCCAGCAGCCAACCGGACAGGGGTGACACTGAAGCTTTCTTT
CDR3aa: CASSQPDRGDTEAFF

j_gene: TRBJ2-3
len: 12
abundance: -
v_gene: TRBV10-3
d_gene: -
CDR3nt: TGTGCCATCGGCGGGACGTCGGATACGCAGTATTTT
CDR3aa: CAIGGTSDTQYF

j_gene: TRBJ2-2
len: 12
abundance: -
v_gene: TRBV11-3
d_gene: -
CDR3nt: TGTGCCAGCAGCCGGGTCACCGGGGAGCTGTTTTTT
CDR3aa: CASSRVTGELFF

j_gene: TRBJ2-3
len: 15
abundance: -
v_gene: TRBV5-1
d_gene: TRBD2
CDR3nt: TGCGCCAGCATACCGGGACTAGGAACCACAGATACGCAGTATTTT
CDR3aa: CASIPGLGTTDTQYF

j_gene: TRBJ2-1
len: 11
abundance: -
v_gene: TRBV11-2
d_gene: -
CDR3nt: TGTGCCAGCAGCCTAGGGAATGAGCAGTTCTTC
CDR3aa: CASSLGNEQFF

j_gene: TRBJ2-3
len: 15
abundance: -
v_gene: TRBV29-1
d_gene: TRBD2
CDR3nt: TGCAGCGCAGGAGGACTAGCGGGAGGTACAGATACGCAGTATTTT
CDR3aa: CSAGGLAGGTDTQYF

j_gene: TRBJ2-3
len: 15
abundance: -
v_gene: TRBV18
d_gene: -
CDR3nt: TGTGCCAGCTCACCATCGGCGGCGAGCACAGATACGCAGTATTTT
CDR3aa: CASSPSAASTDTQYF

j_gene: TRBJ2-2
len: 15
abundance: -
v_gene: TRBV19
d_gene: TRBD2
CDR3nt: TGTGCCAGTAGCCCCAGCGGGGGATACACCGGGGAGCTGTTTTTT
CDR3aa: CASSPSGGYTGELFF

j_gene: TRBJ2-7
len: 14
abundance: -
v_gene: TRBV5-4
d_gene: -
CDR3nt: TGTGCCAGCAGCTTGGATGGGGACCTCTACGAGCAGTACTTC
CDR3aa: CASSLDGDLYEQYF

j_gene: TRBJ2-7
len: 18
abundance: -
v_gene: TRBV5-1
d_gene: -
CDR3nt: TGCGCCAGCAGCCGCCCGTGGCGGGAGGTTTCAGGGGGCTACGAGCAGTACTTC
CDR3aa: CASSRPWREVSGGYEQYF

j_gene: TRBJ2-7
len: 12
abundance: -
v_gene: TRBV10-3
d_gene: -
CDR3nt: TGTGCCATCAGTGAGTCGAGCTACGAGCAGTACTTC
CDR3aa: CAISESSYEQYF

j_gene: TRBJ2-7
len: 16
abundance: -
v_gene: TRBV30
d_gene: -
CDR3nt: TGTGCCTGGAGTGTAGGGTGGGGAGCGGACTCCTACGAGCAGTACTTC
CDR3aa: CAWSVGWGADSYEQYF

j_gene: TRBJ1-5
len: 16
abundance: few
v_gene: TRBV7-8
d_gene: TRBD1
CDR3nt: TGTGCCAGCAGCATTGACGGACAGGGAGGGGATCAGCCCCAGCATTTT
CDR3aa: CASSIDGQGGDQPQHF

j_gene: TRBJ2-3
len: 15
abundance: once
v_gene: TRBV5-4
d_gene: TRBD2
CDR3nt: TGTGCCAGCAGCTTAGGGCTAGCGGGAGCAGATACGCAGTATTTT
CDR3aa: CASSLGLAGADTQYF

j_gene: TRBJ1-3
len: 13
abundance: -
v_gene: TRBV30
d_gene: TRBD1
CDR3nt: TGTGCCTATCAGGGGGAAGCTGGAAACACCATATATTTT
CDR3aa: CAYQGEAGNTIYF

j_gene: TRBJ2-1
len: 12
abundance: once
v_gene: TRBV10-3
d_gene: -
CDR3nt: TGTGCCATCAGTGATGGCTACAATGAGCAGTTCTTC
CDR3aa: CAISDGYNEQFF

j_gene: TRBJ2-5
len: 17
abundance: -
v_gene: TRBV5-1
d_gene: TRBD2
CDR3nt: TGCGCCAGCAGCTTTTTCCCCATATCGGGAGGGCAAGAGACCCAGTACTTC
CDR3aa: CASSFFPISGGQETQYF

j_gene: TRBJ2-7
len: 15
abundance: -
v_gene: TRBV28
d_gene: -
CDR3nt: TGTGCCAGCACCTCAGGGGCAGGCGCCGCCTACGAGCAGTACTTC
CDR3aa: CASTSGAGAAYEQYF

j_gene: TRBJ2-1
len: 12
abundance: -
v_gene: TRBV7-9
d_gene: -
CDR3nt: TGTGCCAGCAGCCGACAATACAATGAGCAGTTCTTC
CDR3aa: CASSRQYNEQFF

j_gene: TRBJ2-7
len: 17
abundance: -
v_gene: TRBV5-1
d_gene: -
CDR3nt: TGCGCCAGCAGCTTGGATTTAAGGTGGAAACGGGTCGCCGAGCAGTACTTC
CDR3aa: CASSLDLRWKRVAEQYF

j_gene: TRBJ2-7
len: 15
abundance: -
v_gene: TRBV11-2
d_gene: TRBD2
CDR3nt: TGTGCCAGCAGCTTCTTTAGCGGGAGGTCGGGGGAGCAGTACTTC
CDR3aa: CASSFFSGRSGEQYF

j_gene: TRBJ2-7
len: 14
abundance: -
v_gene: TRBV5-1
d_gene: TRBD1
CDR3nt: TGCGCCAGCAGCATACCGGGACAGGGATACGAGCAGTACTTC
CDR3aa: CASSIPGQGYEQYF

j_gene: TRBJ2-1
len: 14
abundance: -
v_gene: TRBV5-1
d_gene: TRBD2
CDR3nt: TGCGCCAGCGGGGCGGGAGGGCTCATGAATGAGCAGTTCTTC
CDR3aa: CASGAGGLMNEQFF

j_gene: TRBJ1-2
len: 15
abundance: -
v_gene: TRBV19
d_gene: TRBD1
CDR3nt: TGTGCCAGTAGTGCCGTTGACAGGGCGGGGTATGGCTACACCTTC
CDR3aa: CASSAVDRAGYGYTF

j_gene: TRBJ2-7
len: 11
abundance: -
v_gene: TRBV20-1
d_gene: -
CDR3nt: TGCAGTGCCTTGACAGAATACGAGCAGTACTTC
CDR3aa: CSALTEYEQYF

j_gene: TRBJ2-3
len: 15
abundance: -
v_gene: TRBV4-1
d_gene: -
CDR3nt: TGCGCCAGCAGCCAAGATCAGGGAGTCGGAGATACGCAGTATTTT
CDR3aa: CASSQDQGVGDTQYF

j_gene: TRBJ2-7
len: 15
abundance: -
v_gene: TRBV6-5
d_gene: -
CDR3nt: TGTGCCAGCAGTTACCTTGGGACCCGCGGGTACGAGCAGTACTTC
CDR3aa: CASSYLGTRGYEQYF

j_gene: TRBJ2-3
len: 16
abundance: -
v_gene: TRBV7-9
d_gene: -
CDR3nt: TGTGCCAGCAGCCCCCTTGGGGGCGGGAGCACAGATACGCAGTATTTT
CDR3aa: CASSPLGGGSTDTQYF

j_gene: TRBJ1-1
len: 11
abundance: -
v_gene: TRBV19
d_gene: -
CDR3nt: TGTGCCAGTAGCCTAGACCTAGAAGCTTTCTTT
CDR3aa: CASSLDLEAFF

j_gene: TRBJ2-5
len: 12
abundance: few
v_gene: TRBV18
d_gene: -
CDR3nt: TGTGCCAGCTCACCACAGGGAGAGACCCAGTACTTC
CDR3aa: CASSPQGETQYF

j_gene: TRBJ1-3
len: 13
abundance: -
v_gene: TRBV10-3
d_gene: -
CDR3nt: TGTGCCATTGGTGGCACCTCTGGAAACACCATATATTTT
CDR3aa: CAIGGTSGNTIYF

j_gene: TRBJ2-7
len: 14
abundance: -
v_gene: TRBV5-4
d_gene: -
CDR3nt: TGTGCCAGCAGTCTGGATGAGAGTATCCACGAGCAGTACTTC
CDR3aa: CASSLDESIHEQYF